The subject of this entry is one TCR beta chain. Seattle enrolled patients during active infection and tracked them longitudinally. The repertoire was sequenced with immunoSEQ multiplex PCR; TCRdb's copy has only in-frame clones and lacks some. The sample consists of around 220,000 clones, about 85% of them appearing once. V lost 2 bases and J 8 bases, leaving 15 bases between the germline ends. Germline V gene sequence: CDR1 MNHEY, CDR2 SVGAGI. The CDR3 covers 14 residues. This specimen comes from a study of blood T cell repertoires in COVID-19. The wider study: From T cells, B-cell-depleted T cells, or PBMCs came the material, which was cDNA or gDNA.

The clonotype originates from a woman in her 50s with COVID-19, enrolled during active disease. The rearrangement joins TRBV6-5 to TRBJ1-2, with a tentative D call TRBD1 (5 bases). Sequencing was performed on peripheral blood. The CDR3 protein is CASSYGPQGVGYTF. DNA for the CDR3: TGTGCCAGCAGTTACGGGCCCCAGGGTGTCGGCTACACCTTC.